This is a list of T cell receptor beta chains from one sample in a study of metastatic and nonmetastatic thyroid tumors. TCRdb re-clonotyped the PCR reads through MiXCR. Among roughly 12,000 clones listed, 38% were seen once. Sequenced input: tumor tissue. Every receptor here comes from a female donor with papillary thyroid cancer or a benign thyroid nodule (not recorded which). Some clones in this sample may be carry-over from other donors' samples. CDR3s include the opening cysteine and the closing phenylalanine or tryptophan. D genes are given only for firm matches. For some rows the clone size is stated as once, few or many, or as a class when expanded; others skip it.

>-|TRBJ1-1|TRBV12-3/TRBV12-4|large
CASSYRSSMGIAFF
TGTGCCAGCAGTTATAGGTCATCCATGGGAATAGCTTTCTTT
>TRBD1|TRBJ2-7|TRBV4-3|-
CASSLYGQGSYEQYF
TGCGCCAGCAGCCTTTACGGACAGGGTTCCTACGAGCAGTACTTC
>-|TRBJ2-3|TRBV6-1|-
CASRLGGNTQYF
TGTGCCAGCCGATTAGGGGGGAATACGCAGTATTTT
>TRBD1|TRBJ2-1|TRBV28|few
CASKPGQAYNEQFF
TGTGCCAGCAAGCCGGGACAGGCTTACAATGAGCAGTTCTTC
>-|TRBJ1-2|TRBV12-3/TRBV12-4|-
CASSSSGTYGYTF
TGTGCCAGCAGTTCCTCAGGGACCTATGGCTACACCTTC
>TRBD1|TRBJ1-2|TRBV27|-
CASSAQGAGGYTF
TGTGCCAGCAGTGCACAGGGGGCGGGGGGCTACACCTTC
>TRBD2|TRBJ2-2|TRBV19|-
CASSIVLAGGPDTGELFF
TGTGCCAGTAGTATAGTCCTAGCGGGAGGGCCCGACACCGGGGAGCTGTTTTTT
>-|TRBJ2-2|TRBV6-1|few
CASSEYVTGELFF
TGTGCCAGCAGTGAATACGTTACCGGGGAGCTGTTTTTT
>TRBD1|TRBJ1-2|TRBV19|few
CASSYGPGGNYGYTF
TGTGCCAGTAGTTACGGTCCAGGGGGCAACTATGGCTACACCTTC
>TRBD2|TRBJ2-6|TRBV6-1|-
CASSWGGVISGANVLTF
TGTGCCAGCAGTTGGGGAGGGGTAATCTCTGGGGCCAACGTCCTGACTTTC
>TRBD1|TRBJ2-2|TRBV28|few
CASRAGTGGTGELFF
TGTGCCAGCAGGGCCGGGACAGGGGGCACCGGGGAGCTGTTTTTT
>TRBD1|TRBJ1-1|TRBV20-1|-
CSARGGGTGRTEAFF
TGCAGTGCTAGAGGGGGAGGGACAGGGAGGACTGAAGCTTTCTTT
>TRBD2|TRBJ2-2|TRBV11-1|-
CASSLGLAGANTGELFF
TGTGCCAGCAGCTTAGGACTAGCGGGAGCCAACACCGGGGAGCTGTTTTTT
>-|TRBJ2-7|TRBV28|-
CASRRSPRDLSYEQYF
TGTGCCAGCAGGCGTAGCCCCCGGGACTTATCCTACGAGCAGTACTTC
>TRBD1|TRBJ1-5|TRBV20-1|-
CSARMQGVRGNQPQHF
TGCAGTGCTAGAATGCAGGGGGTTCGGGGCAATCAGCCCCAGCATTTT
>TRBD1|TRBJ2-7|TRBV28|-
CASSTPGTAYEQYF
TGTGCCAGCAGTACCCCCGGGACAGCCTACGAGCAGTACTTC
>-|TRBJ2-7|TRBV12-3/TRBV12-4|-
CASSLGYEQYF
TGTGCCAGCAGTTTGGGGTACGAGCAGTACTTC
>-|TRBJ1-2|TRBV5-4|many
CASSPFGGAGGYTF
TGTGCCAGCAGCCCCTTCGGGGGGGCGGGGGGCTACACCTTC
>TRBD1|TRBJ1-2|TRBV7-2|-
CASSTTVGQGYGYTF
TGTGCCAGCAGCACTACGGTGGGACAGGGGTATGGCTACACCTTC
>-|TRBJ2-7|TRBV11-3|-
CASSLAGSEQYF
TGTGCCAGCAGCTTAGCAGGGAGCGAGCAGTACTTC
>TRBD1|TRBJ2-3|TRBV11-2|-
CASSRGQGRTDTQYF
TGTGCCAGCAGCCGCGGACAGGGTAGAACAGATACGCAGTATTTT
>-|TRBJ1-5|TRBV28|-
CASSLTGIDQPQHF
TGTGCCAGCAGTTTAACCGGGATTGATCAGCCCCAGCATTTT
>-|TRBJ2-2|TRBV6-5|few
CASSYGQPNTGELFF
TGTGCCAGCAGTTACGGGCAACCAAACACCGGGGAGCTGTTTTTT
>-|TRBJ1-2|TRBV11-3|-
CASSLEGRGGNYGYTF
TGTGCCAGCAGCTTAGAAGGTCGGGGAGGGAACTATGGCTACACCTTC
>-|TRBJ1-1|TRBV28|-
CASSPWKDPEAFF
TGTGCCAGCAGTCCGTGGAAGGACCCTGAAGCTTTCTTT
>-|TRBJ1-5|TRBV6-2/TRBV6-3|few
CASSYVGARGNQPQHF
TGTGCCAGCAGTTATGTGGGCGCAAGGGGCAATCAGCCCCAGCATTTT
>-|TRBJ2-7|TRBV6-5|few
CASREGPVEQYF
TGTGCCAGTCGCGAGGGTCCCGTCGAGCAGTACTTC
>-|TRBJ2-7|TRBV27|-
CASSLLDRLGEQYF
TGTGCCAGCAGTTTATTGGATCGGTTGGGCGAGCAGTACTTC
>-|TRBJ1-2|TRBV4-1|-
CASSQDGRGSYGYTF
TGCGCCAGCAGCCAAGATGGTCGGGGGAGCTATGGCTACACCTTC
>TRBD1|TRBJ2-7|TRBV6-1|-
CASRRDSSYEQYF
TGTGCCAGCAGGAGGGACAGCTCCTACGAGCAGTACTTC
>TRBD1|TRBJ1-6|TRBV20-1|-
CSARQGGDSPLHF
TGCAGTGCCAGACAGGGGGGGGATTCACCCCTCCACTTT
>TRBD2|TRBJ2-7|TRBV15|-
CATSMSGTYEQYF
TGTGCCACCAGTATGAGCGGGACCTACGAGCAGTACTTC
>-|TRBJ2-2|TRBV3-1|-
CANSQRGANTGELFF
TGTGCCAACAGCCAGCGAGGGGCGAACACCGGGGAGCTGTTTTTT
>-|TRBJ1-2|TRBV27|many
CASSFEGNYGYTF
TGTGCCAGCAGCTTCGAGGGTAACTATGGCTACACCTTC
>-|TRBJ2-5|TRBV24-1|-
CATSEVPGETQYF
TGTGCCACCAGTGAGGTTCCGGGAGAGACCCAGTACTTC
>-|TRBJ2-5|TRBV12-5|few
CASGLGEQWRETQYF
TGTGCTAGTGGTTTGGGAGAACAGTGGAGGGAGACCCAGTACTTC
>-|TRBJ1-5|TRBV28|-
CASSLEGKTIQPQHF
TGTGCCAGCAGTTTGGAAGGGAAGACGATTCAGCCCCAGCATTTT
>TRBD1|TRBJ2-7|TRBV11-2|-
CASSPGTVYEQYF
TGTGCCAGCAGCCCTGGGACAGTTTACGAGCAGTACTTC
>TRBD1|TRBJ1-6|TRBV11-2|once
CASTPGQNNSPLHF
TGTGCCAGCACCCCGGGACAGAATAATTCACCCCTCCACTTT
>TRBD1|TRBJ1-4|TRBV2|-
CASRGTGGRYEKLFF
TGTGCCAGCAGAGGTACAGGGGGCAGATATGAAAAACTGTTTTTT
>-|TRBJ2-1|TRBV20-1|once
CSASDYDNEQFF
TGCAGTGCTAGTGACTACGACAATGAGCAGTTCTTC